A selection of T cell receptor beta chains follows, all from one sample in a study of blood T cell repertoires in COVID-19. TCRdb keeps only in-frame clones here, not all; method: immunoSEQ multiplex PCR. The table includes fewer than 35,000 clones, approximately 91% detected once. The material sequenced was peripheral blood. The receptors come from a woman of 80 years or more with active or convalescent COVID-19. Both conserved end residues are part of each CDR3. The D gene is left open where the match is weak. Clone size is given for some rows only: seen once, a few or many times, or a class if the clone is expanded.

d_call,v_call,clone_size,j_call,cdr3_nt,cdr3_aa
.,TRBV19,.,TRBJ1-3,TGTGCCAGTAGTAGGATACGAGGACGGGATGGAAACACCATATATTTT,CASSRIRGRDGNTIYF
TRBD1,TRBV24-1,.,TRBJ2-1,TGTGCCACCAGTGAACCGAACCCGGGACAGCTGCATTACAATGAGCAGTTCTTC,CATSEPNPGQLHYNEQFF
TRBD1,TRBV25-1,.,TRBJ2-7,TGTGCCAGCAGTGAAACAGGGGGCAGGTCTTACGAGCAGTACTTC,CASSETGGRSYEQYF
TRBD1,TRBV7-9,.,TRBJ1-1,TGTGCCAGCAGCTCTGGACAGGGACCGAACACTGAAGCTTTCTTT,CASSSGQGPNTEAFF
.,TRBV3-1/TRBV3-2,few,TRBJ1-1,TGTGCCAGCAGCCAAGAGGGGCGACTTCGACCTGAAGCTTTCTTT,CASSQEGRLRPEAFF
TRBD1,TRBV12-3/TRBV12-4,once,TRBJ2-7,TGTGCCAGCAGACGACAGGGCGGGTACGAGCAGTACTTC,CASRRQGGYEQYF
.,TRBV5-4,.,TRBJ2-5,TGTGCCAGCAGCTTGATTGGGGGCGTCCAATCTGGGACCCAGTACTTC,CASSLIGGVQSGTQYF
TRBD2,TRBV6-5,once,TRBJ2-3,TGTGCCACCTCCGGGACTAGCGGCGCAGATACGCAGTATTTT,CATSGTSGADTQYF
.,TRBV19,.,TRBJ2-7,TGTGCCAGTAGTATAGAATTGGGGACATCCTACGAGCAGTACTTC,CASSIELGTSYEQYF
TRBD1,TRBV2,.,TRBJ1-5,TGTGCCAGCAGTCCACCGGGGGACAGTTCTCAGCCCCAGCATTTT,CASSPPGDSSQPQHF
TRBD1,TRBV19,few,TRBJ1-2,TGTGCCAGTAGTATCGACAGGGGGGCTAACTATGGCTACACCTTC,CASSIDRGANYGYTF
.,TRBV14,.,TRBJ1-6,TGTGCCAGCAGCCACTTTTCCCAGGCACCCCTCCACTTT,CASSHFSQAPLHF
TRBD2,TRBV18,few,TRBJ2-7,TGTGCCAGCTCACCATCTAGCGGGGGTACCTACGAGCAGTACTTC,CASSPSSGGTYEQYF
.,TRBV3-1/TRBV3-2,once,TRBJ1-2,TGTGCCAGCAGCCAAGAACCCCGGACAGCTCGGAACTATGGCTACACCTTC,CASSQEPRTARNYGYTF
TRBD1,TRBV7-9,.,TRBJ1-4,TGTGCCAGCAGCCTTAAAACAGGGGGCGTTGAAAAACTGTTTTTT,CASSLKTGGVEKLFF
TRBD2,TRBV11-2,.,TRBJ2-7,TGTGCCAGCACCTCACAAAGCGGCGGGGGGGCCGGGGCCTACGAGCAGTACTTC,CASTSQSGGGAGAYEQYF
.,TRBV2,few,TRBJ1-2,TGTGCCAGCAGGGACCCCCGGACAGCTGTCAACTATGGCTACACCTTC,CASRDPRTAVNYGYTF
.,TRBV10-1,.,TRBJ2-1,TGCGCCAGCAGTGAGGGCGGGGGCAAAGGGAGTGAGCAGTTCTTC,CASSEGGGKGSEQFF
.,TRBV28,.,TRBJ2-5,TGTGCCAGCAGTTTTGGAAACGGGGTCTGGACCCAGTACTTC,CASSFGNGVWTQYF
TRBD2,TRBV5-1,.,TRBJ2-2,TGCGCCAGCAGGGCTAGCGGGACCGGGGAGCTGTTTTTT,CASRASGTGELFF
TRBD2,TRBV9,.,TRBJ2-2,TGTGCCAGCAGCGTAAGGGCTAGCGGGGGCACCGGGGAGCTGTTTTTT,CASSVRASGGTGELFF
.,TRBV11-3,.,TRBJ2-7,TGTGCCAGCAGGGAATGGCGGGACCCGCTCTACGAGCAGTACTTC,CASREWRDPLYEQYF
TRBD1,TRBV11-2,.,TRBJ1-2,TGTGCCAGCACCGACAGGGGGCTGGTCGGCTACACCTTC,CASTDRGLVGYTF
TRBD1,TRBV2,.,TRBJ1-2,TGTGCCGGATCCGTCTTCGACAGGGTCGGGCCTGGCTACACCTTC,CAGSVFDRVGPGYTF
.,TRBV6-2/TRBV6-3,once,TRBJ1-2,TGTGCCAGCAGTTACGGGGGGATTACTAACTATGGCTACACCTTC,CASSYGGITNYGYTF
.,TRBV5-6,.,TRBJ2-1,TGTGCCAGCAGCGGACGAACTAGAGTGTACAATGAGCAGTTCTTC,CASSGRTRVYNEQFF
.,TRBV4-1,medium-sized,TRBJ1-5,TGCGCCAGCAGCCTCCAGGAGGGCAATCAGCCCCAGCATTTT,CASSLQEGNQPQHF
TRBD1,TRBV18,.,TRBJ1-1,TGTGCCAGCTCCTCACAGGGGAGGAACACTGAAGCTTTCTTT,CASSSQGRNTEAFF
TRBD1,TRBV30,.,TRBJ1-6,TGTGCCTGGAGTGTACGGACAGGGAGAGGTAATTCACCCCTCCACTTT,CAWSVRTGRGNSPLHF
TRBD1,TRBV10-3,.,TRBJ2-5,TGTGCCATCAGTGAGTCGGGGACAGGGGGCCTTCGAGAGACCCAGTACTTC,CAISESGTGGLRETQYF
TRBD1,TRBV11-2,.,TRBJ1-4,TGTGCCAGCAGCCTGACCGGGACAGGCCTTAATGAAAAACTGTTTTTT,CASSLTGTGLNEKLFF
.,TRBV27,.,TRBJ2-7,TGTGCCAGCAGGAAGGAGGCCACCTACGAGCAGTACTTC,CASRKEATYEQYF
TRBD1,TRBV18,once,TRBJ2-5,TGTGCCAGCTCACCACAGACAGGGAACCAAGAGACCCAGTACTTC,CASSPQTGNQETQYF
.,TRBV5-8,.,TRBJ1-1,TGTGCCAGCGTGGACAACCCAGACGCTTTCTTT,CASVDNPDAFF
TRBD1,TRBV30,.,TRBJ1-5,TGTGCCTGGAGTGTACACCGAGGGACAGGGAGATCCGGTAGCAATCAGCCCCAGCATTTT,CAWSVHRGTGRSGSNQPQHF
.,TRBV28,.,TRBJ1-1,TGTGCCAGCAGTTACTCCCGTGAAGCTTTCTTT,CASSYSREAFF
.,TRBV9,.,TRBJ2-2,TGTGCCAGCAGCGTAACACCTAACACCGGGGAGCTGTTTTTT,CASSVTPNTGELFF
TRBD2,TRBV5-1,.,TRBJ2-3,TGCGCCAGCAGCCTACCTAGCGGGGGCACAGATACGCAGTATTTT,CASSLPSGGTDTQYF
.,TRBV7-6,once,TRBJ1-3,TGTGCCAGCAGCTTATCGGCCGCAGGGTTCTCTGGAAACACCATATATTTT,CASSLSAAGFSGNTIYF
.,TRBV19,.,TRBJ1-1,TGTGCCAGTAGTCATAAAGGGGACTCTGAAGCTTTCTTT,CASSHKGDSEAFF
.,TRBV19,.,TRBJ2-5,TGTGCCAGTAGTCGACTAGGCGAGACCCAGTACTTC,CASSRLGETQYF
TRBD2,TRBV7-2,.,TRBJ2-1,TGTGCCAGCAGCTTAGGACCTCCTGGCGGGGGGGCCTACAATGAGCAGTTCTTC,CASSLGPPGGGAYNEQFF
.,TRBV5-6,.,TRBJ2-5,TGTGCCAGCAGCTTGGTTGCGGGGGCGCAAGAGACCCAGTACTTC,CASSLVAGAQETQYF
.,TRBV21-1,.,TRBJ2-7,TGTGCCAGCAGCAAAAGCGGCCGGGACAGGTTGTATGGCGAGCAGTACTTC,CASSKSGRDRLYGEQYF
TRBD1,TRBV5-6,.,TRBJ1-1,TGTGCCAGCAGTGGACAGGGACGCACTGAAGCTTTCTTT,CASSGQGRTEAFF
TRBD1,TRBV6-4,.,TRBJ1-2,TGTGCCAGCACGCACCAACAGGGGGACTATGGCTACACCTTC,CASTHQQGDYGYTF
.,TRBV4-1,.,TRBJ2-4,TGCGCCAGCAGCCAAGACGAGGCCGGGACAAAAAACATTCAGTACTTC,CASSQDEAGTKNIQYF
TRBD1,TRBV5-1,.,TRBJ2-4,TGCGCCAGCAGCTTGGAGGGGGCAGGGTTTGCCAAAAACATTCAGTACTTC,CASSLEGAGFAKNIQYF
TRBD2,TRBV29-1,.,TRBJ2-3,TGCAGCGTTGAAGCCTTGGGCGGGGGGGTCACAGATACGCAGTATTTT,CSVEALGGGVTDTQYF